This T cell receptor beta chain came from a study of T cells after yellow fever vaccination. Findings and limits, study-wide: The study re-detected most primary-vaccination clones after the booster (roughly 96% CD4, roughly 91% CD8). Secondary responses were weaker yet peaked faster, day 5 versus 15. Contamination of FACS-sorted repertoires by abundant clonotypes from the bulk population could occur.

Generation of TCR cDNA used 5'RACE template switching (which added a universal primer site and UMIs). TCRdb ran MiXCR on the 5' RACE reads and lists one entry per CDR3 protein. The sample has around 160,000 distinct CDR3 sequences, 6% to 7.5% seen once. Germline CDR1 DFQATT, CDR2 SNEGSKA (reference sequence). This CDR3 region has 15 residues. Trimming took 0 bases from V and 3 from J, leaving 14 bases between them. This clonotype was recorded many times. What it binds is unknown. The source is a man aged 18-30 years who received the YFV17D yellow fever vaccine. The chain joins TRBV20-1 to TRBJ1-1; weak D call: TRBD1 (5 bases). The specimen was CD4+ T cells sorted from PBMCs, collected less than 6 days after the first yellow fever vaccination. CDR3 protein: CSARDPWRGDTEAFF. Written as DNA, the CDR3 is TGCAGTGCTAGAGATCCCTGGAGAGGGGACACTGAAGCTTTCTTT.